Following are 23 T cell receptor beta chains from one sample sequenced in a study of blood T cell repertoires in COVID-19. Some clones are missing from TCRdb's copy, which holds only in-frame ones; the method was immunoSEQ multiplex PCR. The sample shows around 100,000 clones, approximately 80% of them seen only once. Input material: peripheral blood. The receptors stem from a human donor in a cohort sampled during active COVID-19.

CDR3 region: CASSVGGGRQETQYF. The CDR3, as DNA: TGTGCCAGCAGCGTGGGCGGGGGACGCCAAGAGACCCAGTACTTC. The chain has TRBV9 and TRBJ2-5, with TRBD2 matching over 7 bases. This CDR3 is built from 15 residues. Per germline, CDR1 SGDLS and CDR2 YYNGEE. Trimming took 2 bases from V and 1 from J; bases not matched to a gene: 5.

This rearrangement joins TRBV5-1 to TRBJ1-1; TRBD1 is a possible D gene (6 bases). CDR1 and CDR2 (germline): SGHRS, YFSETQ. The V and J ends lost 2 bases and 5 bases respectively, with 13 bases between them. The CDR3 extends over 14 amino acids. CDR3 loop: CASSLLQGETEAFF. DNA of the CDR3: TGCGCCAGCAGCTTATTACAGGGAGAAACTGAAGCTTTCTTT.

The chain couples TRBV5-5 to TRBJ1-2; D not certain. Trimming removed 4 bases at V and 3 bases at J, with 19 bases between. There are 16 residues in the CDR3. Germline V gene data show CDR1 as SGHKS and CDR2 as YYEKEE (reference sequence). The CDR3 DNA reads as TGTGCCAGCAGCCCACGAGCGGTGCGTCGGGACTATGGCTACACCTTC. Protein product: CASSPRAVRRDYGYTF.

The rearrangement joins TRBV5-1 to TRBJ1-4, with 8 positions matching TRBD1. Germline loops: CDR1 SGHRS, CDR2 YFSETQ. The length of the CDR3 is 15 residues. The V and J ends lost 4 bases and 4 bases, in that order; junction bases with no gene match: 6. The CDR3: CASSGQGASNEKLFF. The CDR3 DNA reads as TGCGCCAGCAGCGGTCAGGGGGCTAGTAATGAAAAACTGTTTTTT.

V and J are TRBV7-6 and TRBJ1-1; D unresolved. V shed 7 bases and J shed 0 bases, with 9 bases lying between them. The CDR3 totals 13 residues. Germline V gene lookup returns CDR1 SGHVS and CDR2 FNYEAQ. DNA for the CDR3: TGTGCCAGCACCCAAGAGATGAACACTGAAGCTTTCTTT. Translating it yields CASTQEMNTEAFF.

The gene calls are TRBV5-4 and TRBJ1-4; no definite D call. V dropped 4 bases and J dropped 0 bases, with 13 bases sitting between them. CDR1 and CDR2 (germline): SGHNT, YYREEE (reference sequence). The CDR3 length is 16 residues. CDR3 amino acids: CASSVRQAATNEKLFF. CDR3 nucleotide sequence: TGTGCCAGCAGCGTAAGACAAGCTGCAACTAATGAAAAACTGTTTTTT.

The CDR3 is CASSQAAAPGQSYF. CDR3 nucleotides: TGTGCCAGCAGCCAAGCCGCGGCCCCGGGACAATCGTACTTC. This rearrangement joins TRBV3-1 (or the pseudogene TRBV3-2) to TRBJ2-5; tentative D call: TRBD1 (6 bases). Per germline, CDR1 LGHDT and CDR2 YNNKEL (reference sequence). Deletions cut 1 base from V and 13 bases from J, with 19 bases between. The CDR3 contains 14 residues.

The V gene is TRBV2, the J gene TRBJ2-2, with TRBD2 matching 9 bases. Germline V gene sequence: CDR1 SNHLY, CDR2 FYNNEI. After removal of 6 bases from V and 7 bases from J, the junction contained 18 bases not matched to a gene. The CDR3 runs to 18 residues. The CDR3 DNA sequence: TGTGCCAGCAGGGGGGCTAGCGGGGCCAGCCGAGGGATCGGGGAGCTGTTTTTT. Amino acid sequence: CASRGASGASRGIGELFF.

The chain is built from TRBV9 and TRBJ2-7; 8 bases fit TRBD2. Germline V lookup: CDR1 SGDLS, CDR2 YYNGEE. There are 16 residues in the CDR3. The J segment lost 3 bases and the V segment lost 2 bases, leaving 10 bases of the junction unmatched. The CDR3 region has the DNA TGTGCCAGCAGCGTTATGGTAGCGGGGCCGAGCTACGAGCAGTACTTC. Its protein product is CASSVMVAGPSYEQYF.

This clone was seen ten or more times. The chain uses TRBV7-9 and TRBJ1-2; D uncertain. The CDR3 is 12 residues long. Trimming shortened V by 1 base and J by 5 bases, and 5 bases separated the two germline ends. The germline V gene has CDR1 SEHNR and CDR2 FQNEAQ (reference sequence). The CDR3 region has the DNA TGTGCCAGCAGCTTAGGAGAGTATGGCTACACCTTC. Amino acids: CASSLGEYGYTF. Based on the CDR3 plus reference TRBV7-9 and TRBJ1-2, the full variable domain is DTGVSQNPRHKITKRGQNVTFRCDPISEHNRLYWYRQTLGQGPEFLTYFQNEAQLEKSRLLSDRFSAERPKGSFSTLEIQRTEQGDSAMYLCASSLGEYGYTFGSGTRLTVV.

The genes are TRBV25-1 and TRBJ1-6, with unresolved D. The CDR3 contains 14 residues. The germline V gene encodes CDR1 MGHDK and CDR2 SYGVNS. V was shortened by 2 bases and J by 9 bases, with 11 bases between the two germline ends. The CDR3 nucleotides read TGTGCCAGCAGTGAAGCGGGCCCCAGTTCACCCCTCCACTTT. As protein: CASSEAGPSSPLHF. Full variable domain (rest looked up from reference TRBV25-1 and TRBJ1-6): EADIYQTPRYLVIGTGKKITLECSQTMGHDKMYWYQQDPGMELHLIHYSYGVNSTEKGDLSSESTVSRIRTEHFPLTLESARPSHTSQYLCASSEAGPSSPLHFGNGTRLTVT.

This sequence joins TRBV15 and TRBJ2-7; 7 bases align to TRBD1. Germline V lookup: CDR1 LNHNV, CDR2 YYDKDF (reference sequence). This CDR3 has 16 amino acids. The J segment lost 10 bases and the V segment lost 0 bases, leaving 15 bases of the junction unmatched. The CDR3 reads CATSRDLREGGSSQYF. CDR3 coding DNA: TGTGCCACCAGCAGAGATTTAAGGGAAGGGGGCTCGTCTCAGTACTTC.

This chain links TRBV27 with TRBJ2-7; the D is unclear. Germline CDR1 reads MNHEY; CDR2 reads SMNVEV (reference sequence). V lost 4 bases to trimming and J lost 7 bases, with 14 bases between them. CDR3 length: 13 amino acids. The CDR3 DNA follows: TGTGCCAGCAGTTACTCGCAAACACAGGAGCAGTACTTC. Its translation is CASSYSQTQEQYF.

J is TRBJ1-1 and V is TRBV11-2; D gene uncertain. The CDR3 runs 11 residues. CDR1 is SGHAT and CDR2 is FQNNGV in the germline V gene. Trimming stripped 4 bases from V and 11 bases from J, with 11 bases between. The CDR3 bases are TGTGCCAGCAGCTCTCTGTATATTGCTTTCTTT. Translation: CASSSLYIAFF.

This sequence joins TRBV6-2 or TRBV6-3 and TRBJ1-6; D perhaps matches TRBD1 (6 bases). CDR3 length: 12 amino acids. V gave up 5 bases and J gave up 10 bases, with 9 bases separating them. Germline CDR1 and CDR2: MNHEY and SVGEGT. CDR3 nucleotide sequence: TGTGCCAGCAGTCAGGGGTTCTCACCCCTCCACTTT. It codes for CASSQGFSPLHF.

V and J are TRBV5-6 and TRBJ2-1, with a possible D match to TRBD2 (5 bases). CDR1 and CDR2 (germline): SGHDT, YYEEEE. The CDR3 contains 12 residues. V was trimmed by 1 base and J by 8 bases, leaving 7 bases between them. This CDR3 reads CASSLSSDEQFF. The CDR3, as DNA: TGTGCCAGCAGCTTGAGTAGCGATGAGCAGTTCTTC.

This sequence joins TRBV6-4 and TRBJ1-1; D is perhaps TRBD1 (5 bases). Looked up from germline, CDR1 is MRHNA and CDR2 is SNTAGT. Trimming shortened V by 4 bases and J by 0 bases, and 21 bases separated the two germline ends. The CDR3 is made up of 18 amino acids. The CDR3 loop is CASSGMTANLIVNTEAFF. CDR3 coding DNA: TGTGCCAGCAGTGGTATGACAGCCAACCTGATTGTGAACACTGAAGCTTTCTTT.

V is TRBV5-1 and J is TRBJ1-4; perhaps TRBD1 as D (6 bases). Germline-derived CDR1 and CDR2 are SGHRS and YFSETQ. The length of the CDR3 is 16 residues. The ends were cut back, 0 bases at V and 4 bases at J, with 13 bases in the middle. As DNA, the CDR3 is TGCGCCAGCAGCTTGGGGGCTGGGGGCGTTAATGAAAAACTGTTTTTT. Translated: CASSLGAGGVNEKLFF.

CDR3 region: CASSFTGTGPRAFF. The CDR3 nucleotides read TGTGCCAGCAGCTTCACCGGGACAGGCCCTCGAGCTTTCTTT. The rearrangement uses TRBV5-6 and TRBJ1-1; 8 bases are a match to TRBD1. V shed 2 bases, J shed 10 bases, and the junction held 10 bases outside the gene matches. Germline assignment: CDR1 SGHDT and CDR2 YYEEEE. The CDR3 runs to 14 residues.

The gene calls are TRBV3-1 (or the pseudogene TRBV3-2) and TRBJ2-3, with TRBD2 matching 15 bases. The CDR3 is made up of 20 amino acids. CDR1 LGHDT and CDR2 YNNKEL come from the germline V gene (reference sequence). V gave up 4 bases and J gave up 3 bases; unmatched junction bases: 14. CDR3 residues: CASSPPGTSGGKGRTDTQYF. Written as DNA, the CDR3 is TGTGCCAGCAGCCCCCCCGGGACTAGCGGGGGGAAAGGGAGGACAGATACGCAGTATTTT.

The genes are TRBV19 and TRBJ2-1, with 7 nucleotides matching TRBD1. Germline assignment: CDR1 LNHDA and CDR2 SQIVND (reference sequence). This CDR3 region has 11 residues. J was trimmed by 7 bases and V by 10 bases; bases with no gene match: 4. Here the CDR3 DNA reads TGTGCCACCGGACAGGTGAATGAGCAGTTCTTC. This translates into CATGQVNEQFF.

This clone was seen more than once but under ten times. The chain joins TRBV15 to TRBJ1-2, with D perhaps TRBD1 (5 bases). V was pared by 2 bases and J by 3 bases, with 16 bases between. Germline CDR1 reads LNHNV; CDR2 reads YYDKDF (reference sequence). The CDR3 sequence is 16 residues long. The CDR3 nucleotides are TGTGCCACCAGCAGACCTCCAGCAGGGCCGGACTATGGCTACACCTTC. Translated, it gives CATSRPPAGPDYGYTF.

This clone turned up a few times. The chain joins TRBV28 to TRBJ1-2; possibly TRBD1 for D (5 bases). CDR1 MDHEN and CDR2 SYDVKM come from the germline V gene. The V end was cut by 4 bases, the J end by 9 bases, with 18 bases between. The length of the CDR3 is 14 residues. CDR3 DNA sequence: TGTGCCAGCAGTTCCCCCCGCAGGGCGGTTCGCTACACCTTC. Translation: CASSSPRRAVRYTF.